This TCR beta chain emerged from a study of blood T cell repertoires in COVID-19. This CDR3 comprises 16 residues. Germline values: CDR1 SGDLS, CDR2 YYNGEE. V shed 4 bases, J shed 2 bases, and the junction held 11 bases outside the gene matches. Clones were sequenced by immunoSEQ multiplex PCR, and TCRdb holds only the in-frame ones, with some missing. The sample contains some 160,000 clones, approximately 80% of which appear only once. Sequences were obtained from peripheral blood. The chain uses TRBV9 and TRBJ1-2; TRBD1 agrees at 7 bases. This clonotype was sampled from a woman in her 50s with acute or convalescent COVID-19. This CDR3 reads CASSTDPGTENYGYTF. CDR3 DNA sequence: TGTGCCAGCAGCACCGATCCCGGGACAGAGAACTATGGCTACACCTTC.